The clone carrying this TCR beta chain appeared many times. The antigen remains undetermined. Using RNA transcripts as the source, TCR beta CDR3 regions were amplified. TCR CDR3 underwent first-round RT-PCR with the HTBI primer set. TCRdb re-called the multiplex PCR reads through MiXCR, storing one row per CDR3 protein. The sample holds around 600,000 distinct CDR3 sequences, 15% to 17% seen once. V was clipped by 6 bases and J by 2 bases; unmatched bases: 10. CDR3 size: 15 residues. This sample is part of a study of T cells in Graves' hyperthyroidism and ophthalmopathy. General study results and limits: Ophthalmopathy cases were set apart from stable hyperthyroidism by a 13 V-J model. Also found in blood were most expanded thyroid clonotypes above 0.001.

Exclusion followed for patients with uncontrolled infection, other autoimmune disease, pregnancy or lactation. The material sequenced was blood. The rearrangement joins TRBV12-3 or TRBV12-4 to TRBJ2-7; 7 nucleotides match TRBD1. This sequence originates from a woman aged 30 to 39 with Graves' hyperthyroidism. DNA of the CDR3: TGTGCCAGCAGCACAGACAGGGTGATGGCCTACGAGCAGTACTTC. It specifies CASSTDRVMAYEQYF.